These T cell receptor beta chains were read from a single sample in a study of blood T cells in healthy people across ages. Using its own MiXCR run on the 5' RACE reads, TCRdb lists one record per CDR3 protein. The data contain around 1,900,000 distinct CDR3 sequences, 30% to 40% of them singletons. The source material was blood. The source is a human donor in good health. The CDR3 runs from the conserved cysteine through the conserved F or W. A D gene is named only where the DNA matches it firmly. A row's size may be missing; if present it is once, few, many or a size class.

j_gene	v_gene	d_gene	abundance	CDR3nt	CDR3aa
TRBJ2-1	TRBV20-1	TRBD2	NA	TGCAGTGCTAGAGATCCGGGACTAGCGGGTTCCTCCTACAATGAGCAGTTCTTC	CSARDPGLAGSSYNEQFF
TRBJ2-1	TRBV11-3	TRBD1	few	TGTGCCAGCAGCGCTCGGACAGGGTCGGACTACAATGAGCAGTTCTTC	CASSARTGSDYNEQFF
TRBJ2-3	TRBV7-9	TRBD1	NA	TGTGCCAGCAGCCCAGAACAGGGGGCTAGCACAGATACGCAGTATTTT	CASSPEQGASTDTQYF
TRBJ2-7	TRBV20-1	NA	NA	TGCAGTGCCTTCCGAGGGGACAACTTAGACTACGAGCAGTACTTC	CSAFRGDNLDYEQYF
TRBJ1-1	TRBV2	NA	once	TGTGCCACCCCGGAGGCGACCGGGAACACTGAAGCTTTCTTT	CATPEATGNTEAFF
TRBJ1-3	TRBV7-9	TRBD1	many	TGTGCCAGCAGCACCAGCACAGGGGGCACTGGAAACACCATATATTTT	CASSTSTGGTGNTIYF
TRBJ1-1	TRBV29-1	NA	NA	TGCAGCGTTGAAGCGGGGGGAGCGGCTTTCTTT	CSVEAGGAAFF
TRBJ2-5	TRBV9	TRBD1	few	TGTGCCAGCAGCGAGGGACAGGGGGAGTGGGAGACCCAGTACTTC	CASSEGQGEWETQYF
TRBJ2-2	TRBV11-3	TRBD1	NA	TGTGCCAGTCGATTAATGACAGGGCCCACCGGGGAGCTGTTTTTT	CASRLMTGPTGELFF
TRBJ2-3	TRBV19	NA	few	TGTGCCAGTAGTATCCAGGGGAGCACAGATACGCAGTATTTT	CASSIQGSTDTQYF
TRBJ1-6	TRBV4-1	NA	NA	TGCGCCAGCAGCCTTCGAAGCCCTTTCAATTCACCCCTCCACTTT	CASSLRSPFNSPLHF
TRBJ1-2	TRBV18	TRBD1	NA	TGTGCCAGCTCACCACCAAACAGGGGAATGGATGGCTACACCTTC	CASSPPNRGMDGYTF
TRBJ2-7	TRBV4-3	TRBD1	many	TGCGCCAGCAGCCAAGGCCTCAGGGGGACAGGTAACATCTACGAGCAGTACTTC	CASSQGLRGTGNIYEQYF
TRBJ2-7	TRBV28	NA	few	TGTGCCAGCAGTTTTATTCGTAGTGGCGAGCAGTACTTC	CASSFIRSGEQYF
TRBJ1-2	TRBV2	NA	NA	TGTGCCAGCAGTGAAGGGCAGGGAAGGCTTTCGGGCTACACCTTC	CASSEGQGRLSGYTF
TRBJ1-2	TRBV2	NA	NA	TGTGCCAGCAGTGGGACTCCTCAGGGTAACTATGGCTACACCTTC	CASSGTPQGNYGYTF
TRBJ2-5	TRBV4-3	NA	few	TGCGCCAGCAGCCAAGATAGGGACCTACAAGAGACCCAGTACTTC	CASSQDRDLQETQYF
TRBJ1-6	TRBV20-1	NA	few	TGCAGTGCTAGAAGGGAAACCACACAGAATTCACCCCTCCACTTT	CSARRETTQNSPLHF
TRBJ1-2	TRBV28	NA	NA	TGTGCCAGCAGTTTCCCCGACAGGTGGTACACCTTC	CASSFPDRWYTF
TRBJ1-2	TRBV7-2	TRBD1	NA	TGTGCCAGCAGCTTAGGCCTGGGACAGGGTTTAGGCTACACCTTC	CASSLGLGQGLGYTF
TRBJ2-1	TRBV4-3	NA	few	TGCGCCAGCAGCCAAGATGGAGGCGGGGACAACAATGAGCAGTTCTTC	CASSQDGGGDNNEQFF
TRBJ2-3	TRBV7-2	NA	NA	TGTGCCAGCAGCTTAAATGCGGGGTACACAGATACGCAGTATTTT	CASSLNAGYTDTQYF
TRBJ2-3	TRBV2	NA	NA	TGTGCCAGCACAGACGGTCTAGTGGGAGATACGCAGTATTTT	CASTDGLVGDTQYF
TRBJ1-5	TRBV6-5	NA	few	TGTGCCAGCAGAGGGGGAGGGAACGGTCAGCCCCAGCATTTT	CASRGGGNGQPQHF
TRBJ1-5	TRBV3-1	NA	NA	TGTGCCAGCAGCCAAATGGGGAGTCAGCCCCAGCATTTT	CASSQMGSQPQHF
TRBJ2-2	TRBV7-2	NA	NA	TGTGCCAGCAGCTGTGGGCTAAACACCGGGGAGCTGTTTTTT	CASSCGLNTGELFF
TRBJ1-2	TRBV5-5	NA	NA	TGTGCCAGCAGCTTCGGATCGGGGTCCAACTATGGCTACACCTTC	CASSFGSGSNYGYTF
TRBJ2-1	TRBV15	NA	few	TGTGCCACCAGCAGGAATACCGGGAGCAACAATGAGCAGTTCTTC	CATSRNTGSNNEQFF
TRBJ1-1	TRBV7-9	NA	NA	TGTGCCAGCAGCTTAGGAGTTGGGCGGGTGGCCACTGAAGCTTTCTTT	CASSLGVGRVATEAFF
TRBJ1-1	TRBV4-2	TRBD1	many	TGTGCCAGCAGCGACCAGGGGGGCACTGAAGCTTTCTTT	CASSDQGGTEAFF
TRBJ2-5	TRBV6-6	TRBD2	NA	TGTGCCAGCGAGCGGGGGAACCAAGAGACCCAGTACTTC	CASERGNQETQYF
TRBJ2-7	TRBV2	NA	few	TGTGCCAGCAGGATTACAGGGTCCTACGAGCAGTACTTC	CASRITGSYEQYF